A selection of T cell receptor beta chains follows, all from one sample in a study of blood T cells in healthy people across ages. TCRdb itself ran the 5' RACE reads through MiXCR, one entry per CDR3 protein. The repertoire holds more than 650,000 distinct CDR3 sequences, with about 26% as singletons. Separately, the same data were catalogued under a study of T cells of mothers and their children.

Sequences were obtained from blood. These receptors were collected from a boy between 10 and 17 years old in good health. Each CDR3 is given with its conserved first and last residue. Not every row has a clone size; where given, it reads once, few, many or a size class.

TRBV5-1 | - | CASSSLLDTGELFF
TRBV5-1 | - | CASSLGVGGGVPEAFF
TRBV12-3/TRBV12-4 | - | CASSFKPGQVYEQYF
TRBV4-1 | - | CASSQEGGRQPQHF
TRBV10-3 | - | CAISEVSRGGRPGELFF
TRBV2 | - | CASSDGAHYGYTF
TRBV3-1 | - | CASSQDGRKNTEAFF
TRBV5-5 | few | CASSQGISYNSPLHF
TRBV2 | - | CASSQGTEYEQYF
TRBV12-3/TRBV12-4 | few | CASRIDQWGRGTGELFF
TRBV12-5 | - | CASGLEGDSNTGELFF
TRBV29-1 | few | CSVAGLNTEAFF
TRBV7-6 | few | CASSPLAVYRANTEAFF
TRBV5-1 | few | CASSLAGDRHYGYTF
TRBV12-5 | - | CASGLVIGRDTEAFF
TRBV7-2 | few | CASSLLKGVGTEAFF